This T cell receptor beta chain originates from a study of control samples from healthy donors and cancer patients (dated by TCRdb to 2019 to 2021). Trimming at the junction amounts to 2 bases on V and 5 bases on J, and the germline ends lie 10 bases apart. Looking up the germline V gene yields CDR1 SGHDT and CDR2 YYEEEE. Measured from the cysteine to the phenylalanine, the CDR3 is 13 residues long. Kept here is only the CDR3 DNA, which spans 39 bases and is read in frame from base 1. Library prep was done by the immunoSEQ multiplex PCR assay. Imported from immuneACCESS, the table was reduced by TCRdb to in-frame sequences with V and J called. These copies leave out some clones; in studies compared against another copy, an unresolved V gene accounts for under half, and the cause of the remainder is not known. The sample yields 25,000 to 35,000 clones; around 92% were counted once. Approximately 12% of the sample lies in the top ten.

Note on this clone: The antigen it recognizes is unknown. There are no base qualities to consult, and no much larger clone falls within one base.

This TCR was sampled from a man aged 50 or older with lung cancer. The chain was built from TRBV5-6 and TRBJ1-1; the D gene cannot be named for sure. The specimen sequenced was PBMCs. The sequenced DNA is TGTGCCAGCAGCTTAACTGGGTGGACTGAAGCTTTCTTT. It specifies CASSLTGWTEAFF.